This record concerns one T cell receptor beta chain sequence. In the authors' methods: Quantification of nucleated cells was approximated via reference gene primer amplification. Assay: immunoSEQ multiplex PCR; the TCRdb copy retains only in-frame clones and omits some. The V and J calls and clone size come from that table; D and trimming were worked out from the DNA. Of about 190,000 clones in the sample, 88% are singletons; the top ten hold approximately 5.6%. These data belong to a study of blood T cell repertoires in COVID-19. The wider study: Samples representing acute and convalescent COVID-19 were sourced from the United States, Italy and Spain. In each case, the material was cDNA or gDNA derived from T cells, B-cell-depleted T cells, or PBMCs.

The CDR3 is 16 amino acids. The junction had 8 bases not matched to a gene; V was cut back by 6 bases and J by 1 base. CDR1 and CDR2 (germline): MNHNY, SVGAGI (reference sequence). The rearrangement uses TRBV6-6 and TRBJ1-2, with TRBD1 matching over 10 bases. This receptor was taken from a woman aged 40 to 55 who had recovered from COVID-19. Sequenced material: peripheral blood. The CDR3 loop reads CASSSGQGRYNYGYTF. In DNA form, the CDR3 reads TGTGCCAGCAGCTCGGGACAGGGGAGATATAACTATGGCTACACCTTC.